Described below is a single TCR beta chain sequence and its context. Antigen specificity is unknown. The data stem from a study of siplizumab effects on memory and regulatory T cells. Findings of the study overall: The mapping of alloreactive clones to unstimulated subsets covered only a minor fraction of them.

In germline, CDR1 is KGHSH, CDR2 LQKENI. V was cut by 2 bases and J by 0 bases, with 6 bases left in between. This CDR3 has 14 amino acids. TCR templates numbering some 10^5 were assayed per sample. This table comes from immunoSEQ multiplex PCR, and its TCRdb copy is limited to in-frame clones, with some not included. Altogether about 110,000 clones are present, around 93% being singletons, with the ten largest covering less than 0.35%. The chain uses TRBV18 and TRBJ2-3; D remains ambiguous. The TCR was taken from a human donor in good health. The sample consisted of CD4+ T cells sorted from blood. DNA for the CDR3: TGTGCCAGCTCACCAGAGGCTAGCACAGATACGCAGTATTTT. It encodes CASSPEASTDTQYF.